Reported below is one T cell receptor (beta chain). The data are from a study of blood T cell repertoires in COVID-19. The overall study: The origin of the acute and convalescent COVID-19 samples was the United States, Italy and Spain. PBMCs, B-cell-depleted T cells, or T cells provided the cDNA or gDNA that made up the material.

The V end was cut by 7 bases, the J end by 3 bases, with 18 bases between. The CDR3 consists of 15 residues. In germline, CDR1 is SNHLY, CDR2 FYNNEI. Per the authors' pipeline: For nucleated cells, counts were estimated from reference gene primer amplification. Sequenced by immunoSEQ multiplex PCR; TCRdb stores in-frame clones only, minus some. V, J and clone size derive from that table, while D and trimming were established from the DNA sequence. The sample consists of hundreds of thousands of clones, around 82% of them appearing once. The study recruited people aged roughly 18 to 95 years across roughly 25 US areas.

The source material was PBMCs or T cells enriched from blood (not recorded which). The V and J genes are TRBV2 and TRBJ1-1; a possible D gene is TRBD1 (5 bases). The source is a man aged 25 to 45 with acute COVID-19. CDR3 in amino acids: CASIPRGGWDTEAFF. The CDR3 nucleotides are TGTGCCAGCATCCCTAGGGGTGGTTGGGACACTGAAGCTTTCTTT.